A single sample is the source of the 14 T cell receptor beta chains below, sequenced in a study of graft-versus-host responses after intestinal transplantation. Sequenced by immunoSEQ multiplex PCR; TCRdb stores in-frame clones only, minus some. The sample lists 98,000 or so clones; about 90% were seen once. Their antigen targets remain unknown. The sequencing here drew on unstimulated CD4+ T cells sorted from spleen or lymph node cells, taken before intestinal transplant. The receptor source for this set is a human donor who received an intestinal transplant.

J is TRBJ1-2 and V is TRBV6-5; D is undetermined. The CDR3 consists of 13 residues. V was pared by 6 bases and J by 3 bases, with 11 bases between. CDR1 MNHEY and CDR2 SVGAGI come from the germline V gene. The CDR3 DNA reads as TGTGCCAGCAGATCCCGGAGGGACTATGGCTACACCTTC. Translating gives CASRSRRDYGYTF.

The chain combines TRBV11-1 with TRBJ1-5, with D hard to call. Germline V gives CDR1 SGHAT, CDR2 FQDESV (reference sequence). CDR3 length equals 13 residues. Between the trimmed V and J ends, which lost 0 bases and 6 bases, there was a span of 6 bases. CDR3 sequence (DNA): TGTGCCAGCAGCTTAGCGTCGGGTCAGCCCCAGCATTTT. Amino acids: CASSLASGQPQHF.

The rearrangement joins TRBV28 to TRBJ1-4, with 7 bases lining up with TRBD1. V gave up 2 bases and J gave up 5 bases; unmatched junction bases: 5. Germline V gives CDR1 MDHEN, CDR2 SYDVKM. This CDR3 is built from 15 residues. The CDR3 DNA sequence: TGTGCCAGCAGTTTAGACAGGGTTCCAAATGAAAAACTGTTTTTT. This gives the protein CASSLDRVPNEKLFF.

This chain links TRBV11-1 with TRBJ2-1; 9 bases agree with TRBD2. V trimming: 5 bases; J trimming: 6 bases; junction bases outside the gene matches: 8. Germline-derived CDR1 and CDR2 are SGHAT and FQDESV (reference sequence). CDR3 length equals 15 residues. For the CDR3, the DNA is TGTGCCAGCAGCGATGCCGGGACTAGCTCCAATGAGCAGTTCTTC. This encodes CASSDAGTSSNEQFF.

This rearrangement joins TRBV28 to TRBJ1-1; D unclear. Trimming pared 2 bases from V and 10 bases from J, leaving 14 bases between. The germline V gene has CDR1 MDHEN and CDR2 SYDVKM. The CDR3 totals 13 residues. The CDR3 DNA follows: TGTGCCAGCAGTTTAATGGCGGGCCCCGGAGCTTTCTTT. It is translated as CASSLMAGPGAFF.

The chain couples TRBV5-1 to TRBJ2-2; the match to TRBD1 covers 8 bases. The trim removed 0 bases at V and 4 bases at J, leaving 5 bases unmatched. From germline, CDR1 is SGHRS and CDR2 YFSETQ. The CDR3 sequence is 16 residues long. CDR3 in amino acids: CASSLGSTGVTGELFF. In DNA, the CDR3 is TGCGCCAGCAGCTTGGGCTCGACAGGGGTCACCGGGGAGCTGTTTTTT.

In its sample, this clone was seen a few times. The CDR3 spells CASSLSGISDNEQFF. CDR3 DNA sequence: TGTGCCAGCAGTTTATCCGGGATTAGCGACAATGAGCAGTTCTTC. The chain links TRBV28 to TRBJ2-1, with D perhaps matching TRBD2 (5 bases). The V gene's germline CDR1 is MDHEN and CDR2 SYDVKM. Trimming pared 1 base from V and 5 bases from J, leaving 12 bases between. This CDR3 contains 15 residues.

The V gene is TRBV6-1, the J gene TRBJ1-1; 8 bases fit TRBD1. The J segment lost 8 bases and the V segment lost 7 bases, leaving 12 bases of the junction unmatched. Germline-derived CDR1 and CDR2 are MNHNS and SASEGT. The CDR3 extends over 14 amino acids. CDR3 sequence reads: CASTLRTGLSEAFF. The CDR3 region has the DNA TGTGCCAGCACCCTCCGGACAGGGCTGTCCGAAGCTTTCTTT.

The chain recombines TRBV11-2 with TRBJ1-3; 7 bases match TRBD1. There are 13 residues in the CDR3. V was pared by 5 bases and J by 7 bases, with 5 bases of the junction left unmatched. The germline CDR1 and CDR2 sequences are SGHAT and FQNNGV. CDR3 DNA sequence: TGTGCCAGCAGCCCTCGACAGGGTAACACCATATATTTT. Residues: CASSPRQGNTIYF.

This clone has only one observation. The chain employs TRBV7-3 and TRBJ2-2; possible D gene TRBD2, 5 bases. This CDR3 is 14 amino acids long. The V gene's germline CDR1 is SGHTA and CDR2 FQGTGA. V lost 8 bases to trimming and J lost 4 bases, with 14 bases between them. CDR3 residues: CASGKAEVTGELFF. CDR3 coding DNA: TGTGCCAGCGGGAAGGCGGAGGTCACCGGGGAGCTGTTTTTT.

The CDR3: CASSNRNSGNTIYF. DNA for the CDR3: TGTGCCAGTAGTAACCGGAACTCTGGAAACACCATATATTTT. The chain carries TRBV19 and TRBJ1-3; D ambiguous. CDR1 LNHDA and CDR2 SQIVND come from the germline V gene (reference sequence). Trimming shortened V by 4 bases and J by 0 bases, and 7 bases separated the two germline ends. This CDR3 comprises 14 residues. Full variable domain (rest looked up from reference TRBV19 and TRBJ1-3): DGGITQSPKYLFRKEGQNVTLSCEQNLNHDAMYWYRQDPGQGLRLIYYSQIVNDFQKGDIAEGYSVSREKKESFPLTVTSAQKNPTAFYLCASSNRNSGNTIYFGEGSWLTVV.

The rearrangement links TRBV4-1 to TRBJ2-1, with D possibly TRBD2 on 5 matching bases. Between the trimmed V and J ends, which lost 1 base and 7 bases, there was a span of 14 bases. This CDR3 region has 15 residues. Germline CDR1 is MGHRA and CDR2 is YSYEKL. The CDR3: CASSQVLAGWNEQFF. CDR3 bases: TGCGCCAGCAGCCAAGTTCTAGCTGGGTGGAATGAGCAGTTCTTC.

The chain uses TRBV27 and TRBJ2-7; 10 bases fit TRBD1. Germline CDR1 reads MNHEY; CDR2 reads SMNVEV (reference sequence). The CDR3 runs to 14 residues. The J segment lost 2 bases and the V segment lost 9 bases, leaving 7 bases of the junction unmatched. The CDR3: CASNRGQGAYEQYF. The CDR3 DNA reads TGTGCCAGTAACCGCGGACAGGGGGCCTACGAGCAGTACTTC.

The chain carries TRBV2 and TRBJ1-4; no definite D call. CDR1 is SNHLY and CDR2 is FYNNEI in the germline V gene. V was trimmed by 8 bases and J by 7 bases, leaving 11 bases between them. This CDR3 is built from 12 residues. The CDR3 loop is CASRGLSEKLFF. In nucleotides, the CDR3 is TGTGCCAGCCGGGGTCTTAGTGAAAAACTGTTTTTT.